A selection of T cell receptor beta chains follows, all from one sample in a study of shared clonotypes between healthy human individuals. Method: immunoSEQ multiplex PCR; TCRdb's copy keeps in-frame clones and lacks some. The sample shows some 450,000 clones, over 60% of them seen only once. Sequences were obtained from PBMCs. The receptor source for this set is a woman between 35 and 50 years old in good health. Some clones in this sample may be carry-over from other donors' samples. Each CDR3 is given with its conserved first and last residue. The order of the fields is V gene, J gene, CDR3 protein.

TRBV28	TRBJ2-7	CASSFLDSTSSYEQYF
TRBV28	TRBJ1-5	CASRSSGWGNQPQHF
TRBV7-8	TRBJ2-7	CASSWTSGRAYEQYF
TRBV9	TRBJ1-5	CASSAPGGCGNQPQHF
TRBV30	TRBJ2-7	CAWTSGSYEQYF
TRBV4-1	TRBJ1-1	CASNRFPADMNTEAFF
TRBV7-6	TRBJ2-1	CASSLDPSRNNEQFF
TRBV4-3	TRBJ2-3	CASSQGQGASDTQYF
TRBV4-3	TRBJ2-7	CASSQDIFSYEQYF
TRBV2	TRBJ2-3	CASSDGSTADTQYF
TRBV7-3	TRBJ2-1	CASSLKMEHEQFF
TRBV5-1	TRBJ2-6	CASSLGQRGANVLTF
TRBV7-9	TRBJ2-3	CASSSGLAEDTQYF
TRBV11-2	TRBJ1-2	CASKPGQGAAGYTF
TRBV5-1	TRBJ2-5	CASSLGARVETQYF
TRBV7-8	TRBJ1-4	CASSKGQDNEKLFF
TRBV19	TRBJ2-7	CASSIDSFYEQYF
TRBV27	TRBJ2-3	CASSFGTSGITDTQYF
TRBV4-1	TRBJ2-7	CASSQDRGFYEQYF
TRBV7-3	TRBJ2-2	CASSLKEVPGGPSNANTGELFF
TRBV27	TRBJ2-7	CASSLTQGPHEQYF
TRBV9	TRBJ2-2	CASSGRAGTGELFF
TRBV9	TRBJ2-1	CASSVRLAGGNEQFF
TRBV6-1	TRBJ2-7	CASSRDHFYEQYF
TRBV5-1	TRBJ2-2	CASSRTRPSLPLGELFF
TRBV11-3	TRBJ2-2	CASSFEASGELFF
TRBV27	TRBJ2-7	CASSSSGGSYEQYF
TRBV5-5	TRBJ2-7	CASSLSMGEAYEQYF
TRBV5-1	TRBJ2-5	CASSLSPKASFETQYF
TRBV10-3	TRBJ2-2	CAISPTNPETGELFF
TRBV6-4	TRBJ2-5	CASSAGPQETQYF
TRBV7-2	TRBJ2-2	CASSFRGGELFF
TRBV6-1	TRBJ1-1	CASSDPSWNTEAFF
TRBV7-2	TRBJ2-7	CASSLAGDLYEQYF
TRBV4-1	TRBJ2-1	CASSQVLRGSEQFF
TRBV20-1	TRBJ2-7	CSARGRDKQYF
TRBV30	TRBJ2-1	CAWSRLAGAYEQFF
TRBV5-4	TRBJ2-5	CASSLLGGGETQYF
TRBV18	TRBJ1-2	CASYSDSSNYGYTF
TRBV4-2	TRBJ1-5	CASSQDSDQPQHF
TRBV4-2	TRBJ1-4	CASSQDLFGDNREKLFF
TRBV27	TRBJ2-7	CASRPQLGVYEQYF
TRBV9	TRBJ2-3	CASSVESAGGPGALNTDTQYF
TRBV9	TRBJ1-5	CASSGLGFDGPQHF
TRBV21-1	TRBJ1-1	CASSKAQGYWSTVMNTEAFF
TRBV15	TRBJ1-5	CAIRGHRPQHF
TRBV2	TRBJ1-1	CASSLMGSTEAFF
TRBV19	TRBJ1-5	CASSPRQSNQPQHF
TRBV11-2	TRBJ1-3	CASSPVRAGNTIYF
TRBV7-9	TRBJ2-5	CASSRTQETQYF